What follows is one T cell receptor (beta chain) and its context. This sample is drawn from a study of OX40 agonist ivuxolimab in advanced cancers. Losses at the gene ends were 8 bases for V and 6 bases for J; bases not matched to a gene: 4. This CDR3 region has 13 residues. The germline gives CDR1 MNHEY, CDR2 SVGAGI. Clones were read by immunoSEQ multiplex PCR, and TCRdb kept only the in-frame ones, dropping some. The table includes tens of thousands of clones, about 83% detected once. The sample consisted of CD4+ or CD8+ T cells sorted from blood, taken in a trial of the OX40 agonist ivuxolimab. V and J are TRBV6-5 and TRBJ2-2, with 9 bases that match TRBD1. This clonotype was obtained from an adult with an advanced solid tumor such as melanoma, head and neck, liver or kidney cancer. DNA for the CDR3: TGTGCCAGCTCTTGGACAGGGGCCGGGGAGCTGTTTTTT. It codes for CASSWTGAGELFF.